This T cell receptor beta chain emerged from a study of shared clonotypes between healthy human individuals. Study-level findings and limits: Richness estimates generally favored naive over memory subsets. Lower generation probabilities were found for non-shared clonotypes than for those shared by all four donors. In the sorted subsets, rarefaction showed sequencing was incomplete despite large depth.

Comment on this clone: Its specificity is not known.

Every subset had its genomic DNA shared out evenly among several immunoSEQ plates. Libraries were prepared by immunoSEQ multiplex PCR; TCRdb keeps only in-frame clonotypes and omits some of them. This sample carries around 610,000 clones, roughly 95% of them seen once, and the ten largest clones take about 0.12%. CD45RO-negative, CCR7-positively selected cells formed the naive CD8 fraction, excluding terminally differentiated effector memory CD45RA+ cells. The CDR3 sequence is 15 residues long. V lost 0 bases to trimming and J lost 6 bases, with 12 bases between them. CDR1 is LNHDA, CDR2 SQIVND, per germline (reference sequence).

The sample was naive CD8+ T cells sorted from blood. This clonotype was obtained from a woman in her twenties or thirties in good health. This chain uses TRBV19 with TRBJ2-1; the D call may be TRBD1 or TRBD2 (5 bases each). Here the CDR3 DNA reads TGTGCCAGTAGTATAGATATGCCGGGGACCAATGAGCAGTTCTTC. Its translation: CASSIDMPGTNEQFF.